Listed here are 32 T cell receptor beta chains from one sample, sequenced in a study of cytomegalovirus exposure and HLA in healthy donors. The PCR employed 60 Vbeta primers together with 13 Jbeta primers. The table came from immunoSEQ multiplex PCR; TCRdb's copy has only in-frame clones and leaves some out. The repertoire holds fewer than 150,000 clones, with more than 80% as singletons. Sequences were obtained from PBMCs. Receptor source: a middle-aged man in good health and CMV-seronegative.

The table lists this clone with a count of one. J is TRBJ2-1 and V is TRBV28, with 9 bases identical to TRBD2. Germline CDR1 MDHEN, CDR2 SYDVKM. V shed 5 bases and J 6 bases; nucleotides not matched to a gene: 5. The CDR3 runs 14 residues. CDR3 sequence: CASSIAGDSNEQFF. CDR3 DNA: TGTGCCAGCAGTATAGCGGGGGACAGCAATGAGCAGTTCTTC.

The chain has TRBV4-2 and TRBJ2-2; 11 nucleotides align to TRBD2. The germline gives CDR1 LGHNA, CDR2 YNFKEQ. This CDR3 is built from 18 residues. Losses at the gene ends were 0 bases for V and 5 bases for J; bases not matched to a gene: 8. The DNA for the CDR3 is TGTGCCAGCAGCCAAGATGTAACTAGCGGGAGTCGGACCGGGGAGCTGTTTTTT. This encodes CASSQDVTSGSRTGELFF.

This clone has only a few counts. The genes are TRBV5-1 and TRBJ1-4; possible D gene TRBD1, 6 bases. The CDR3 has 15 residues. Germline V lookup: CDR1 SGHRS, CDR2 YFSETQ. Trimming removed 0 bases from V and 7 bases from J, with 13 bases in between. CDR3 amino acids: CASSLVGGAGEKLFF. CDR3 bases: TGCGCCAGCAGCTTGGTAGGGGGGGCAGGTGAAAAACTGTTTTTT.

In the case of this clone: The sample has other DNA sequences that encode this CDR3 too. The V gene is TRBV6-5, the J gene TRBJ1-1; TRBD1 is a possible D gene (6 bases). Per germline, CDR1 MNHEY and CDR2 SVGAGI. Trimming stripped 7 bases from V and 3 bases from J, with 15 bases between. The CDR3 runs to 14 residues. CDR3: CASKLGGVDTEAFF. CDR3 DNA: TGTGCCAGCAAGCTAGGGGGAGTGGACACTGAAGCTTTCTTT.

The V and J genes are TRBV10-3 and TRBJ2-3; D remains unclear. Germline values: CDR1 ENHRY, CDR2 SYGVKD. There are 11 residues in the CDR3. Trimming stripped 6 bases from V and 3 bases from J, with 4 bases between. The CDR3 spells CAISTTDTQYF. The CDR3 nucleotides are TGTGCCATCAGCACTACAGATACGCAGTATTTT.

Of note for this clone: One junction end disagrees with the germline gene, perhaps due to a read error. This specimen includes other DNA sequences encoding the same CDR3. The gene calls are TRBV29-1 and TRBJ1-5; D is unresolved. Germline values: CDR1 SQVTM, CDR2 ANQGSEA. The CDR3 loop spans 13 amino acids. The CDR3 DNA reads TGCAGCGTTGGCAATGGTCCAGGTCAGCCTCAGCATTTT. This codes for CSVGNGPGQPQHF.

The chain carries TRBV28 and TRBJ1-4; a possible D gene is TRBD1 (5 bases). The CDR3 length is 14 residues. The V gene lost 2 bases and the J gene lost 8 bases, with 12 bases spanning the gap. Germline assignment: CDR1 MDHEN and CDR2 SYDVKM. The CDR3 coding sequence is TGTGCCAGCAGTTTAAGCAGGGTGGGCGAAAAACTGTTTTTT. It specifies CASSLSRVGEKLFF.

For the CDR3, the DNA is TGTGCCACCAGCAGAGATCCGGTTGGGAGGGCCTACGAGCAGTACTTC. It yields the protein CATSRDPVGRAYEQYF. The V call is TRBV15, the J call TRBJ2-7, with 7 bases lining up with TRBD2. Germline V CDR1 and CDR2: LNHNV, YYDKDF (reference sequence). The CDR3 consists of 16 residues. V lost 0 bases to trimming and J lost 2 bases; unmatched junction nucleotides: 7.

The count of this clone is one. The V and J genes are TRBV28 and TRBJ1-2; 8 bases map to TRBD1. Unmatched junction bases numbered 7, after V lost 6 bases and J lost 4 bases. The CDR3 loop spans 14 amino acids. Germline CDR1 MDHEN, CDR2 SYDVKM. The chain's CDR3 is CASSRTGIGYGYTF. The CDR3 DNA reads as TGTGCCAGCAGCCGGACAGGGATCGGCTATGGCTACACCTTC.

The V and J genes are TRBV5-6 and TRBJ2-7; D might be TRBD2 (7 bases). From germline, CDR1 is SGHDT and CDR2 YYEEEE. This CDR3 spans 15 amino acids. Trimming removed 4 bases at V and 4 bases at J, with 18 bases between. The chain's CDR3 is CASSHSRGGWYEQYF. CDR3 coding DNA: TGTGCCAGCAGCCATTCACGCGGGGGCTGGTACGAGCAGTACTTC.

V is TRBV6-5 and J is TRBJ2-5, with a possible D match to TRBD2 (5 bases). This CDR3 is built from 12 residues. Germline CDR1 reads MNHEY; CDR2 reads SVGAGI. V lost 8 bases and J lost 3, with 10 bases in between. CDR3 DNA sequence: TGTGCCAGCGGAAACGGGGAAGAGACCCAGTACTTC. Its translation is CASGNGEETQYF.

This clone was seen only a few times. This chain connects TRBV30 to TRBJ2-5; 11 positions agree with TRBD1. CDR1 is GTSNPN, CDR2 SVGIG, per germline (reference sequence). Trimming took 0 bases from V and 5 from J; bases not matched to a gene: 2. CDR3 length equals 14 residues. The CDR3 region has the DNA TGTGCCTGGAGTGTAGGACAGGGGGCGGAGACCCAGTACTTC. Amino acids: CAWSVGQGAETQYF.

This sequence joins TRBV11-2 and TRBJ2-1; 8 bases line up with TRBD1. The V gene end was trimmed by 5 bases and the J gene end by 2 bases; junction bases not matched to a gene: 5. The CDR3 is 15 amino acids. CDR1 is SGHAT, CDR2 FQNNGV, per germline. Here the CDR3 reads CASSTGTGTYNEQFF. CDR3 DNA: TGTGCCAGCAGCACAGGGACAGGAACCTACAATGAGCAGTTCTTC.

The chain employs TRBV27 and TRBJ2-1; no clear D gene. V lost 2 bases and J 5 bases, leaving 13 bases between the germline ends. Germline V lookup: CDR1 MNHEY, CDR2 SMNVEV (reference sequence). The CDR3 totals 15 residues. CDR3: CASSLRIQAHNEQFF. The DNA for the CDR3 is TGTGCCAGCAGTTTACGCATTCAGGCCCACAATGAGCAGTTCTTC.

The chain employs TRBV6-5 and TRBJ1-4; D is unresolved. The CDR3 is made up of 15 amino acids. V gave up 5 bases and J gave up 0 bases, with 10 bases separating them. Per germline, CDR1 MNHEY and CDR2 SVGAGI. CDR3 sequence reads: CASSRIVATNEKLFF. In DNA form, the CDR3 reads TGTGCCAGCAGTCGTATAGTTGCAACTAATGAAAAACTGTTTTTT.

This sequence joins TRBV29-1 and TRBJ2-1, with TRBD2 matching 16 bases. Losses at the gene ends were 5 bases for V and 2 bases for J; bases not matched to a gene: 3. The CDR3 is 16 amino acids. CDR1 SQVTM and CDR2 ANQGSEA come from the germline V gene. DNA of the CDR3: TGCAGCGTTTTGGGACTAGCGGGAGGGGCCTACAATGAGCAGTTCTTC. It yields the protein CSVLGLAGGAYNEQFF.

The gene calls are TRBV6-4 and TRBJ1-1; D is unclear. V lost 2 bases to trimming and J lost 4 bases, with 5 bases between them. The CDR3 covers 12 residues. Germline CDR1 MRHNA, CDR2 SNTAGT. Here the CDR3 DNA reads TGTGCCAGCAGTGACGGCGGCACTGAAGCTTTCTTT. Its translation is CASSDGGTEAFF.

This clone was seen a few times. This chain links TRBV2 with TRBJ1-1; D gene uncertain. The germline CDR1 and CDR2 sequences are SNHLY and FYNNEI. Trimming removed 3 bases from V and 8 bases from J, with 7 bases in between. CDR3 length: 11 amino acids. The CDR3 DNA sequence: TGTGCCAGCAGTGAGGGGAGGGAAGCTTTCTTT. Encoded protein: CASSEGREAFF.

The chain couples TRBV6-5 to TRBJ2-7, with TRBD1 matching over 11 bases. This CDR3 comprises 15 residues. Germline V gene sequence: CDR1 MNHEY, CDR2 SVGAGI. V lost 8 bases, J lost 5 bases, and 11 bases stayed unmatched. The CDR3 sequence: CASANWGQGGDEQYF. In DNA form, the CDR3 reads TGTGCCAGCGCCAACTGGGGACAGGGGGGGGACGAGCAGTACTTC.

This clone was counted between two and nine times. The chain is built from TRBV5-1 and TRBJ2-5; 15 bases fit TRBD2. The CDR3 consists of 17 residues. Germline CDR1 reads SGHRS; CDR2 reads YFSETQ. Trimming at V came to 4 bases and at J to 1 base, leaving 5 bases not matched to a gene. Written as DNA, the CDR3 is TGCGCCAGCAGCCAAGGGACTAGCGGGGGGTTCCAAGAGACCCAGTACTTC. It translates to CASSQGTSGGFQETQYF.

The chain combines TRBV19 with TRBJ1-1; weak D call: TRBD1 (5 bases). The CDR3 spans 16 residues. V was pared by 3 bases and J by 0 bases, with 14 bases between. The germline V gene encodes CDR1 LNHDA and CDR2 SQIVND (reference sequence). The CDR3: CASSIAPRQMNTEAFF. CDR3 sequence (DNA): TGTGCCAGTAGTATTGCGCCCAGACAGATGAACACTGAAGCTTTCTTT.

The genes are TRBV15 and TRBJ2-5; the match to TRBD2 covers 11 bases. Germline CDR1 and CDR2: LNHNV and YYDKDF (reference sequence). The length of the CDR3 is 16 residues. V shed 3 bases and J 5 bases; nucleotides not matched to a gene: 8. CDR3 in amino acids: CATSRGQTSGKETQYF. Here the CDR3 DNA reads TGTGCCACCAGCAGGGGGCAGACTAGCGGGAAGGAGACCCAGTACTTC. The variable domain in full, completed from reference TRBV15 and TRBJ2-5, reads DAMVIQNPRYQVTQFGKPVTLSCSQTLNHNVMYWYQQKSSQAPKLLFHYYDKDFNNEADTPDNFQSRRPNTSFCFLDIRSPGLGDTAMYLCATSRGQTSGKETQYFGPGTRLLVL.

This chain uses TRBV2 with TRBJ2-3; 8 bases are a match to TRBD2. CDR3 length: 14 residues. Germline V gene sequence: CDR1 SNHLY, CDR2 FYNNEI. The V gene end was trimmed by 7 bases and the J gene end by 6 bases; junction bases not matched to a gene: 9. The CDR3: CASTARGGIDTQYF. The CDR3 bases are TGTGCCAGCACCGCCCGGGGGGGCATTGATACGCAGTATTTT.

A word on this clone: The CDR3 carries no conserved terminal phenylalanine or tryptophan, so it likely arises from a read error. The CDR3 here is CASSRNGGEATDTQYV. The CDR3 DNA reads as TGTGCCAGCAGCCGTAATGGAGGGGAGGCCACAGATACGCAGTATGTT. This chain links TRBV4-2 with TRBJ2-3, with D tentatively TRBD2 (6 bases). The V and J ends lost 4 bases and 2 bases respectively, with 16 bases between them. The CDR3 is 16 amino acids. Germline lookup yields CDR1 LGHNA and CDR2 YNFKEQ.

The rearrangement uses TRBV12-5 and TRBJ2-3; TRBD2 aligns across 11 bases. CDR3 length: 17 amino acids. The V and J ends lost 6 bases and 1 base, in that order; junction bases with no gene match: 9. The germline V gene encodes CDR1 LGHNT and CDR2 FRNRAP. The CDR3 coding sequence is TGTGCTAGTGGCCGTAGCGGGGGGGTCAGGGGCACAGATACGCAGTATTTT. This translates into CASGRSGGVRGTDTQYF. Based on the CDR3 plus reference TRBV12-5 and TRBJ2-3, the full variable domain is DARVTQTPRHKVTEMGQEVTMRCQPILGHNTVFWYRQTMMQGLELLAYFRNRAPLDDSGMPKDRFSAEMPDATLATLKIQPSEPRDSAVYFCASGRSGGVRGTDTQYFGPGTRLTVL.

The V call is TRBV5-5, the J call TRBJ2-6; D perhaps matches TRBD1 (6 bases). Deletions cut 7 bases from V and 5 bases from J, with 13 bases between. The CDR3 is 14 residues long. Germline assignment: CDR1 SGHKS and CDR2 YYEKEE (reference sequence). The CDR3 is CASSTGFWANVLTF. The CDR3 DNA reads as TGTGCCAGCTCAACAGGGTTTTGGGCCAACGTCCTGACTTTC.

This chain connects TRBV7-6 to TRBJ1-1; TRBD1 aligns across 10 bases. Germline-derived CDR1 and CDR2 are SGHVS and FNYEAQ. The CDR3 spans 14 residues. Unmatched junction bases numbered 6, after V lost 5 bases and J lost 6 bases. The CDR3 sequence: CASSPRTGGAEAFF. DNA for the CDR3: TGTGCCAGCAGCCCCCGGACAGGGGGGGCTGAAGCTTTCTTT.

This clone was seen once. The chain couples TRBV18 to TRBJ2-3, with 7 bases aligning to TRBD2. Germline trimming cut 0 bases from V and 1 base from J; bases unmatched to any gene: 1. Germline assignment: CDR1 KGHSH and CDR2 LQKENI. There are 15 residues in the CDR3. As DNA, the CDR3 is TGTGCCAGCTCACCACCGGGACTACGCACAGATACGCAGTATTTT. Its translation is CASSPPGLRTDTQYF.

This chain connects TRBV6-1 to TRBJ2-1; 8 bases agree with TRBD1. V shed 7 bases, J shed 10 bases, and the junction held 12 bases outside the gene matches. Germline V gene data show CDR1 as MNHNS and CDR2 as SASEGT. The CDR3 runs to 14 residues. The CDR3 DNA sequence: TGTGCCAGCACCCGGACAGGGTGGGAACCAGAGCAGTTCTTC. Protein: CASTRTGWEPEQFF.

This clone has a single count. The chain couples TRBV2 to TRBJ1-4; D is unclear. The length of the CDR3 is 13 residues. Trimming left V 3 bases short and J 8 bases short, with 10 bases between. Germline values: CDR1 SNHLY, CDR2 FYNNEI. This CDR3 is CASSESAREKLFF. The CDR3 bases are TGTGCCAGCAGTGAGTCAGCGCGCGAAAAACTGTTTTTT.

V gene TRBV6-5 combines with J gene TRBJ1-1, with 8 bases identical to TRBD1. V gave up 4 bases and J gave up 0 bases; unmatched junction bases: 4. The CDR3 covers 15 residues. Germline values: CDR1 MNHEY, CDR2 SVGAGI. The CDR3 nucleotides are TGTGCCAGCAGTTCAGGGGGCTGGGTGAACACTGAAGCTTTCTTT. This codes for CASSSGGWVNTEAFF.

This clone came up once. This rearrangement joins TRBV19 to TRBJ1-5; D possibly corresponds to TRBD1 (6 bases). Germline V CDR1 and CDR2: LNHDA, SQIVND (reference sequence). The CDR3 has 15 amino acids. Trimming pared 7 bases from V and 1 base from J, leaving 14 bases between. The DNA for the CDR3 is TGTGCCAGTAAAAGGGGGGGCTTGAGCAATCAGCCCCAGCATTTT. Translation gives CASKRGGLSNQPQHF.